This T cell receptor beta chain was profiled in a study of T cell repertoires in cytomegalovirus infection. At the level of the study: TCR beta signatures that were public indicated CMV infection and matching HLA type.

In regard to this clonotype: The antigen is not known.

Study outcomes and limitations: Clonotype analysis showed dominance of the ex vivo response by HLA-C-restricted CMV-specific TCR beta clonotypes.

A single record per CDR3 protein comes from TCRdb applying MiXCR to the reads. The profile shows 370,000 or so distinct CDR3 sequences, roughly a third of them singletons. This CDR3 region has 15 residues. CDR1 is LGHNA, CDR2 YSLEER, per germline. Between the trimmed V and J ends, which lost 0 bases and 4 bases, there was a span of 13 bases. This sequence joins TRBV4-3 and TRBJ2-7; D ambiguous. The sequenced sample was cultured PBMCs, obtained from culture after CMV antigen stimulation. The origin of this receptor is a human donor in good health (CMV status not recorded). Some clones in this sample may be carry-over from other donors' samples. The CDR3 nucleotides are TGCGCCAGCAGCCAAGACTTTGAACCGGAGTACGAGCAGTACTTC. Translation gives CASSQDFEPEYEQYF.